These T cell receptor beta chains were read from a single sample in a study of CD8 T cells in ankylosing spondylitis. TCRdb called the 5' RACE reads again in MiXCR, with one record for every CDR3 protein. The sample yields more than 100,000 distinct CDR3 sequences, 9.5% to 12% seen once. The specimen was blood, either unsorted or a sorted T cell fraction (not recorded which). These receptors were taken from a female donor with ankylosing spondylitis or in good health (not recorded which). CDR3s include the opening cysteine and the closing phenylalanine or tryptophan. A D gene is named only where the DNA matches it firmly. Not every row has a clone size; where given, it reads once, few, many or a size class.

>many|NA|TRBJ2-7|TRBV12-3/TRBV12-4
TGTGCCAGCAGTTTATCTCGCGAGCAGTACTTC
CASSLSREQYF
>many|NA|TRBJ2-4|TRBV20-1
TGCAGTGGGCTCCGCCGACTACGTCAGTACTTC
CSGLRRLRQYF
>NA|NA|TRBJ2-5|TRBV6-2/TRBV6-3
TGTGCCAGCAGTTACCAGCAGACCCAGTACTTC
CASSYQQTQYF
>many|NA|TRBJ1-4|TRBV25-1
TGTGCCAGCAGTGGTAATGAAAAACTGTTTTTT
CASSGNEKLFF
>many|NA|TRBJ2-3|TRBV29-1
TGCAGCGCCCCCCGCGCGTTTGGTACGCAGTATTTT
CSAPRAFGTQYF
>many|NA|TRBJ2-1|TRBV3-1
TGTGCCAGCAGCCAAGATCGGACACTAGGTGACCCCTACAATGAGCAGTTCTTC
CASSQDRTLGDPYNEQFF
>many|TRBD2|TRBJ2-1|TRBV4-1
TGCGCCAGCAGCCAAGGGCAGCGGGGTCCCTACAATGAGCAGTTCTTC
CASSQGQRGPYNEQFF
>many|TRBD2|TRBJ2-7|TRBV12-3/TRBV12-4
TGTGCCAGCAGTCCATCTAGCGGGAGTCGGAACGAGCAGTACTTC
CASSPSSGSRNEQYF
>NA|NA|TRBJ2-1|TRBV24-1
TGTGCCACCGGGAAAGAGAACTCCTACAATGAGCAGTTCTTC
CATGKENSYNEQFF
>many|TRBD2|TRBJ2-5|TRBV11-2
TGTGCCAGCGGGGGACTAGCGGACCCAGGGGCCCAGTACTTC
CASGGLADPGAQYF